The text below deals with one T cell receptor (beta chain). These data belong to a study of CD8 T cells in Susac syndrome. RNA in amounts of about 0.5 to 1 ug was reverse transcribed with random hexamers. TCR beta CDR3 was amplified by immunoSEQ covering 54 Vbeta and 13 Jbeta. TCRdb processed the immunoSEQ multiplex PCR reads anew with MiXCR; each CDR3 protein has one entry. The sample carries about 190,000 distinct CDR3 sequences, 90% to 95% recorded once. Trimming stripped 2 bases from V and 5 bases from J, with 12 bases between. The germline CDR1 and CDR2 sequences are SGHTA and FQGNSA. The CDR3 has 14 residues. Purification of the CD8+ and CD4+ T cells relied on negative isolation, and TEMRA cells underwent FACS enrichment.

Sequencing input: CD4+ T cells from PBMCs. This sequence originates from a human donor in good health. The chain couples TRBV7-2 to TRBJ2-5; D is undetermined. As DNA, the CDR3 is TGTGCCAGCAGCTTAAGTCCGGGCGTCGAGACCCAGTACTTC. Protein sequence: CASSLSPGVETQYF. The variable domain in full, completed from reference TRBV7-2 and TRBJ2-5, reads GAGVSQSPSNKVTEKGKDVELRCDPISGHTALYWYRQSLGQGLEFLIYFQGNSAPDKSGLPSDRFSAERTGGSVSTLTIQRTQQEDSAVYLCASSLSPGVETQYFGPGTRLLVL.